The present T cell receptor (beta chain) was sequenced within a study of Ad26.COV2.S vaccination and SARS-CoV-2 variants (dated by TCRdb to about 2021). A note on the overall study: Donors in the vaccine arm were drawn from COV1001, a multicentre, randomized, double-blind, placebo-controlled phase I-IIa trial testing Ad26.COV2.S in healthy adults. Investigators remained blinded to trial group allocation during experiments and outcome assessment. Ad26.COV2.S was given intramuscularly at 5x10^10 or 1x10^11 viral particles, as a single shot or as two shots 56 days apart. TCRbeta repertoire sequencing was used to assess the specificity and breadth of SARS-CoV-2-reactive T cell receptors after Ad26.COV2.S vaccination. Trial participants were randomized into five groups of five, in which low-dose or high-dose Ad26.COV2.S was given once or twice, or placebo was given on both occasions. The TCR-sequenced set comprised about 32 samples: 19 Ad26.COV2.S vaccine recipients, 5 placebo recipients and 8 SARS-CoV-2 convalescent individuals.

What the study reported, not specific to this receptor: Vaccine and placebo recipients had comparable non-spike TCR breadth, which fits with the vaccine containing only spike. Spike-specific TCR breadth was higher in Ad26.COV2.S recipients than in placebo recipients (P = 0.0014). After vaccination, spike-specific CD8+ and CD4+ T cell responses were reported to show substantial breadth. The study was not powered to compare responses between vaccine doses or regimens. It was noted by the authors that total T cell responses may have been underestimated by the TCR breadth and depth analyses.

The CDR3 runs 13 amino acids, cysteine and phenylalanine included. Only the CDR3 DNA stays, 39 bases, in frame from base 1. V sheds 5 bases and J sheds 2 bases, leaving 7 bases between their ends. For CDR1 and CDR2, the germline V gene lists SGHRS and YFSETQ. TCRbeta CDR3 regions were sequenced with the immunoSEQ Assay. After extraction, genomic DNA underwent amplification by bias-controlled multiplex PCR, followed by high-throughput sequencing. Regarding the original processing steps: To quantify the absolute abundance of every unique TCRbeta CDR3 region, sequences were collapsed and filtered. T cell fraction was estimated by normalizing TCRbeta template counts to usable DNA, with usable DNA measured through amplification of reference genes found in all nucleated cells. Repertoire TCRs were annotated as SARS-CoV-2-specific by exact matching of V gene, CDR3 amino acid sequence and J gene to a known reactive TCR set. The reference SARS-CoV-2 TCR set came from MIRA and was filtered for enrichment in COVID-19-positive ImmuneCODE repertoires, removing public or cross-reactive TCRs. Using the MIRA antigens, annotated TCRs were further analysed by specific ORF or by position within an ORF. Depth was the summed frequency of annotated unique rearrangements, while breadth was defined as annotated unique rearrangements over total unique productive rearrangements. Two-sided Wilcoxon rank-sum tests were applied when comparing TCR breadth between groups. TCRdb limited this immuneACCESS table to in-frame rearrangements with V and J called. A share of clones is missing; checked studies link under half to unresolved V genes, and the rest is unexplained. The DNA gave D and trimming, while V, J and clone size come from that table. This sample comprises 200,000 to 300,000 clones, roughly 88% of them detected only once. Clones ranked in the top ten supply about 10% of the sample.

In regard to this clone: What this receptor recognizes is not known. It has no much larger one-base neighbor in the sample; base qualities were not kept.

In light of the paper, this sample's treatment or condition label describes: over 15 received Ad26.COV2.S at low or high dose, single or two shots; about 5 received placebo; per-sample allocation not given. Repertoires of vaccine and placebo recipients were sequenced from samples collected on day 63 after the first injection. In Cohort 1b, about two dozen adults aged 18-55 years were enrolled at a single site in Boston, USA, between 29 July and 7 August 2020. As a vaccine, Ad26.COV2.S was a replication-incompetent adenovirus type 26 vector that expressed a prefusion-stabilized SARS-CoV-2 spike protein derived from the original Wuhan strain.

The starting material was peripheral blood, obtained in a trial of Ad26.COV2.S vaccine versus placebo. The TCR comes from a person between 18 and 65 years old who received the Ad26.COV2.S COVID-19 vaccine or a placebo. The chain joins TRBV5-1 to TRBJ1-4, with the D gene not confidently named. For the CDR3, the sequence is CASRSPTNEKLFF. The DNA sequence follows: TGCGCCAGCAGGAGTCCCACTAATGAAAAACTGTTTTTT.